This T cell receptor (beta chain) derives from a study of OX40 agonist ivuxolimab in advanced cancers. Study-wide points: Antigen specificity of clonally expanded peripheral T cells was not established.

Germline CDR1 SGHAT, CDR2 FQDESV (reference sequence). CDR3 length: 15 residues. With 5 bases removed from V and 5 bases from J, the gap between germline ends came to 18 bases. Some clones are missing from TCRdb's copy, which holds only in-frame ones; the method was immunoSEQ multiplex PCR. Of roughly 100,000 clones listed, around nine tenths were seen once; the top ten hold over 0.3%. On this clone: Its target is not known.

This sequence originates from an adult with an advanced solid tumor such as melanoma, head and neck, liver or kidney cancer. Specimen: CD4+ or CD8+ T cells sorted from blood, collected in a trial of the OX40 agonist ivuxolimab. V and J are TRBV11-1 and TRBJ1-1; a weak D match, TRBD1 (5 bases). The CDR3 protein is CASSPRTPLGTEAFF. CDR3 DNA: TGTGCCAGCAGCCCCCGGACACCCTTAGGGACTGAAGCTTTCTTT.